This TCR beta chain was recovered during a study of cytomegalovirus exposure and HLA in healthy donors. Only a few counts were recorded for this clone. No antigen is known for it. 60 Vbeta and 13 Jbeta primers were used in PCR. The data were produced by immunoSEQ multiplex PCR, yet TCRdb's version contains in-frame clones alone and is incomplete. The data show around 80,000 clones, roughly 72% seen once. The CDR3 covers 15 residues. V shed 4 bases, J shed 1 base, and the junction held 4 bases outside the gene matches. Germline V gene lookup returns CDR1 MNHNY and CDR2 SVGAGI (reference sequence). Study-level results: Accurate predictions that matched the HLA-A and HLA-B alleles of most subjects were reportedly made from TCR beta sequences. The authors judged a highly shared variant cluster likely a sequencing artifact. For most TCR beta V segments, an earlier analysis put the productive rate at about 87% or about 30% of the time. Follow-up analysis later connected one missense variant in DCLRE1C with trimming of TCR beta V- and J-genes.

This clonotype was sampled from a man between 40 and 49 years old in good health and CMV-seropositive. The sequenced material came from PBMCs. This rearrangement joins TRBV6-6 to TRBJ1-5, with 7 positions matching TRBD1. CDR3 sequence: CASSSSGQSNQPQHF. The CDR3, as DNA: TGTGCCAGCAGTTCCTCGGGACAGAGCAATCAGCCCCAGCATTTT.